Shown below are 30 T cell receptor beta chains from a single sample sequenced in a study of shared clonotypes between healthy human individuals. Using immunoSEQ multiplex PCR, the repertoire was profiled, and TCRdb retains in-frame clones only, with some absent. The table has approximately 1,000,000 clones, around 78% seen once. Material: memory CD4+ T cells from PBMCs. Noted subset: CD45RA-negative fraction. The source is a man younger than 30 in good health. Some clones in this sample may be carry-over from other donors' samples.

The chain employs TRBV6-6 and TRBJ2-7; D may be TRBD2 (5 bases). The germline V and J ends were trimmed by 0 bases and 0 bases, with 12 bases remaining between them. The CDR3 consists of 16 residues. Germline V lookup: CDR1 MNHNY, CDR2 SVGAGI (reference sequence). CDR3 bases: TGTGCCAGCAGTTACTCGATGCCGGGAATCTCCTACGAGCAGTACTTC. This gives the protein CASSYSMPGISYEQYF.

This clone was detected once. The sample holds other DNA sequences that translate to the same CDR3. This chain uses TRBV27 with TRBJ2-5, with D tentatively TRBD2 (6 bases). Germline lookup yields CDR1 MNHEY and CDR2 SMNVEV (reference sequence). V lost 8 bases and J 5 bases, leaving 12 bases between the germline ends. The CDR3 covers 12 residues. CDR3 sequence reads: CASSPGGETQYF. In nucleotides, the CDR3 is TGTGCCAGCTCCCCTGGGGGGGAGACCCAGTACTTC.

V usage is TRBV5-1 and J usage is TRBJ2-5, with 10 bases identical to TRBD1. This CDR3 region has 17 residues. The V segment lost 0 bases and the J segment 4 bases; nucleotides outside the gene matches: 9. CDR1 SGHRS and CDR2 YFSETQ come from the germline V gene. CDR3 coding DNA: TGCGCCAGCAGCTTGGGTACGGGACAGGGGTTTGGAGAGACCCAGTACTTC. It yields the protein CASSLGTGQGFGETQYF.

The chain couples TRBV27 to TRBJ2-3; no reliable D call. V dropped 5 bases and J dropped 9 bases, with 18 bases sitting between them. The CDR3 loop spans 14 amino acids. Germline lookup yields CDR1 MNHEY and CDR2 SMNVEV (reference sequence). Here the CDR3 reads CASSAFRPSSTQYF. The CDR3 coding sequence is TGTGCCAGCAGTGCCTTTAGACCGAGTTCGACGCAGTATTTT.

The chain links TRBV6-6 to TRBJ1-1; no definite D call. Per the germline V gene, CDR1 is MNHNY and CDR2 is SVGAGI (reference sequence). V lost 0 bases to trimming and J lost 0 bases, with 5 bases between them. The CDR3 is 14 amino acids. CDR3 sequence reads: CASSYSRVNTEAFF. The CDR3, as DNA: TGTGCCAGCAGTTACTCGAGAGTGAACACTGAAGCTTTCTTT.

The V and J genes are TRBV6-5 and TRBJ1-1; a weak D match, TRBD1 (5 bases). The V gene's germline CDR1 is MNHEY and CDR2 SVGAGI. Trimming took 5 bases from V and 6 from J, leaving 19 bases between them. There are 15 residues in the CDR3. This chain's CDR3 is CASSRTGGKIAEAFF. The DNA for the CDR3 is TGTGCCAGCAGTAGAACCGGGGGAAAGATAGCTGAAGCTTTCTTT.

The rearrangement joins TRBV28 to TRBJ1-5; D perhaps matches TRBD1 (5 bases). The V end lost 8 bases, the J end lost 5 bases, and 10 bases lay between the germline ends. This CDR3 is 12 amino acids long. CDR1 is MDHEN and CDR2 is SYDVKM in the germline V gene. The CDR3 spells CASDLGDQPQHF. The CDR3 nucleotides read TGTGCCAGCGACCTGGGGGATCAGCCCCAGCATTTT.

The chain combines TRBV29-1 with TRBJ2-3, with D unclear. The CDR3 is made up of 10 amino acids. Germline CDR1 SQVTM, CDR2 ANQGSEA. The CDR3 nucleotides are TGCTTAACGGACACAGATACGCAGTATTTT. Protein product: CLTDTDTQYF.

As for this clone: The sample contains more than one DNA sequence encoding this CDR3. The CDR3 region is CASSPQGAGNTIYF. In DNA form, the CDR3 reads TGCGCCAGCAGCCCCCAGGGAGCGGGAAACACCATATATTTT. The gene calls are TRBV5-1 and TRBJ1-3, with D tentatively TRBD1 (5 bases). CDR3 length equals 14 residues. In germline, CDR1 is SGHRS, CDR2 YFSETQ. V shed 4 bases and J shed 4 bases, with 12 bases lying between them.

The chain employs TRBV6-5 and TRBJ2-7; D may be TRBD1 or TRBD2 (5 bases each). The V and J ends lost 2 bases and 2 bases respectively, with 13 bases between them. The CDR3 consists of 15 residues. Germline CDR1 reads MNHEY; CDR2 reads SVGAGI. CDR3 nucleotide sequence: TGTGCCAGCAGTTACCGTGGGACGGCTACCTACGAGCAGTACTTC. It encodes CASSYRGTATYEQYF.

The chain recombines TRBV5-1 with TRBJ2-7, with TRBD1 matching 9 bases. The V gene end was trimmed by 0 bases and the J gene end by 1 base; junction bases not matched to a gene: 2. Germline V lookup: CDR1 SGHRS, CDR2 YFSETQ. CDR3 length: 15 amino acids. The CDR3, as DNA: TGCGCCAGCAGCTTGGACGGGACAGGGTCCTACGAGCAGTACTTC. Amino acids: CASSLDGTGSYEQYF.

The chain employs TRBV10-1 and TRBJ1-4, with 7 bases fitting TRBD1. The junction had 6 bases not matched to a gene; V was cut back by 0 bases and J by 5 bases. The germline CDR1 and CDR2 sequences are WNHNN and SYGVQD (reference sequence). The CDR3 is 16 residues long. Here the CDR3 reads CASSESSKTGNEKLFF. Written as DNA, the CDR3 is TGCGCCAGCAGTGAGTCGTCAAAGACAGGGAATGAAAAACTGTTTTTT.

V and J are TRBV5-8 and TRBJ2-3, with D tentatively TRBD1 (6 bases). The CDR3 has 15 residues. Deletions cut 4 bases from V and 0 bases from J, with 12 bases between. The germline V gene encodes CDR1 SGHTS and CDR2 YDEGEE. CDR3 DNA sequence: TGTGCCAGCAGCAAGTACAGGGTTAGCACAGATACGCAGTATTTT. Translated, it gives CASSKYRVSTDTQYF.

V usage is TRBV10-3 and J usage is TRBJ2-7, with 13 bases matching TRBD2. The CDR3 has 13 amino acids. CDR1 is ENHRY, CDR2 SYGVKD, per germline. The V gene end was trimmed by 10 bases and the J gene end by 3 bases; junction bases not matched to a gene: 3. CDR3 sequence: CATRLAGGYEQYF. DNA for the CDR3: TGTGCCACACGACTAGCGGGAGGCTACGAGCAGTACTTC.

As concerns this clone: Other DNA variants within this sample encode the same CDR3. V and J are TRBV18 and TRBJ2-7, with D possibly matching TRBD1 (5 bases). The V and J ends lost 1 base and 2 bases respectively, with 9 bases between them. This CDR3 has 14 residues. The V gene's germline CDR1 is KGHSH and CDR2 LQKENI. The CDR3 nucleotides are TGTGCCAGCTCACCACGCCAGGGAACCTACGAGCAGTACTTC. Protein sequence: CASSPRQGTYEQYF.

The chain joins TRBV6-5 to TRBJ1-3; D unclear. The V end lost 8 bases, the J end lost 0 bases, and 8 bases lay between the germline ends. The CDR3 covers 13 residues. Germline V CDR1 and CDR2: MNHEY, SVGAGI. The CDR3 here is CASGLSSGNTIYF. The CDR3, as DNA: TGTGCCAGCGGTCTAAGCTCTGGAAACACCATATATTTT.

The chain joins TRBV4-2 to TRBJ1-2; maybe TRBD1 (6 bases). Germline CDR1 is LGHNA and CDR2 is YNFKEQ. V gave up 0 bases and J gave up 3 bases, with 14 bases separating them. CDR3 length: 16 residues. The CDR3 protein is CASSQEWGAGDYGYTF. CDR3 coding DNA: TGTGCCAGCAGCCAAGAGTGGGGGGCTGGGGACTATGGCTACACCTTC.

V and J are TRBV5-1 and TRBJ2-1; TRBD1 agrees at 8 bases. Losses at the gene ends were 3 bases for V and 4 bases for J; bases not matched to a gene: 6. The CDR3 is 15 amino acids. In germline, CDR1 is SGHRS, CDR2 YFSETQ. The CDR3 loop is CASSSSGTGYNEQFF. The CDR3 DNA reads TGCGCCAGCAGCTCTTCCGGGACAGGTTACAATGAGCAGTTCTTC.

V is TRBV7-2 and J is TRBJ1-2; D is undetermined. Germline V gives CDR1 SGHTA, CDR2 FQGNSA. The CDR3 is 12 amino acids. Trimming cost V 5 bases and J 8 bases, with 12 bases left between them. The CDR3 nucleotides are TGTGCCAGCAGCCAGACCGTCGGAGGCTACACCTTC. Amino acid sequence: CASSQTVGGYTF.

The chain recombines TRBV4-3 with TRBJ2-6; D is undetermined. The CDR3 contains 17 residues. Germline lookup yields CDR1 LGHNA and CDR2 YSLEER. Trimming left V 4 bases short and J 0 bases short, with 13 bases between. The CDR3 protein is CASSRGGRNSGANVLTF. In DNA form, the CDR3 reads TGCGCCAGCAGCCGAGGCGGACGGAACTCTGGGGCCAACGTCCTGACTTTC.

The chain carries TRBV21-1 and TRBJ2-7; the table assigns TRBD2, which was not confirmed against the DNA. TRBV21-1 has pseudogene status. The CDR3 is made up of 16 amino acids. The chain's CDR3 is CASSKEGGTSNHEQYF. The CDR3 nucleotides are TGTGCCAGCAGCAAAGAAGGCGGGACTAGCAACCACGAGCAGTACTTC.

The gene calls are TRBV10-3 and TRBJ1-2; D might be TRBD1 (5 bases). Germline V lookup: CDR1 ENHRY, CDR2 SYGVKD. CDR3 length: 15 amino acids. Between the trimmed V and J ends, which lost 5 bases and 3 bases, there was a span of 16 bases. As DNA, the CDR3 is TGTGCCATCAGTCCCGCACGCGGGGGTGACTATGGCTACACCTTC. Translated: CAISPARGGDYGYTF.

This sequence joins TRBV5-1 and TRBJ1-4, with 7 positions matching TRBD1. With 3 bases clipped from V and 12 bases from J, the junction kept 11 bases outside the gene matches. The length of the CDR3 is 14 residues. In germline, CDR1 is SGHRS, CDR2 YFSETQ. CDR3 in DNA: TGCGCCAGCAGCTCAACCTGGACAGGCGCGGAACTGTTTTTT. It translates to CASSSTWTGAELFF.

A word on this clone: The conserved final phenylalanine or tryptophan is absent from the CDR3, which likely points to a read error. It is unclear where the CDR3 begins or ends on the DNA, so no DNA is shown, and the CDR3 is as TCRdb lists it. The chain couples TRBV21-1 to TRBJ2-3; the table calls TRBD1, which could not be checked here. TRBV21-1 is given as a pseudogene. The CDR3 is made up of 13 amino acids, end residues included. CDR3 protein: CASSKPQGELRPL.

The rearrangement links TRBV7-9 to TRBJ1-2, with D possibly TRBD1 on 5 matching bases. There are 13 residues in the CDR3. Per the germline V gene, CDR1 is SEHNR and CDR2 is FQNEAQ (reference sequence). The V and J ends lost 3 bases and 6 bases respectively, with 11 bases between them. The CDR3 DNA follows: TGTGCCAGCAGCTTGGTGGACATTCATGGCTACACCTTC. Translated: CASSLVDIHGYTF.

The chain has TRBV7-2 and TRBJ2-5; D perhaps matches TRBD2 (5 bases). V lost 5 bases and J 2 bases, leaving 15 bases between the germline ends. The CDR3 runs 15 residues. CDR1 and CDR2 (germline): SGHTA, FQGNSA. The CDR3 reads CASSPSGGLQETQYF. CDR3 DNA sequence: TGTGCCAGCAGCCCCAGCGGAGGCCTTCAAGAGACCCAGTACTTC.

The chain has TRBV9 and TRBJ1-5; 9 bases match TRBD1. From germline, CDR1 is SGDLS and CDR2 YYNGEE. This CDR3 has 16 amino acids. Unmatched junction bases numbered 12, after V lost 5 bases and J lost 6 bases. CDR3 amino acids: CASRNRDRVRSQPQHF. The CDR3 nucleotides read TGTGCCAGCAGAAATAGGGACAGGGTACGCAGTCAGCCCCAGCATTTT.

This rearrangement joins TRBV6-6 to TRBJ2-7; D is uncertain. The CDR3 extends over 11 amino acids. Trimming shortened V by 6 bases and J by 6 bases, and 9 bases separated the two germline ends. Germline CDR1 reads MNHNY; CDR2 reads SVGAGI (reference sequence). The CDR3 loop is CASSPWAEQYF. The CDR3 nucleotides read TGTGCCAGCAGCCCATGGGCCGAGCAGTACTTC.

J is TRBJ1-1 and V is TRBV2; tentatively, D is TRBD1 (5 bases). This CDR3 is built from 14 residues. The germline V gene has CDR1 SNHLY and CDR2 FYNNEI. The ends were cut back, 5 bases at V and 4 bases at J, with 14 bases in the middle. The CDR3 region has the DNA TGTGCCAGCAGTCGGTCCTCGGGGGGCACTGAAGCTTTCTTT. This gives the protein CASSRSSGGTEAFF. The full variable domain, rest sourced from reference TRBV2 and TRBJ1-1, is EPEVTQTPSHQVTQMGQEVILRCVPISNHLYFYWYRQILGQKVEFLVSFYNNEISEKSEIFDDQFSVERPDGSNFTLKIRSTKLEDSAMYFCASSRSSGGTEAFFGQGTRLTVV.

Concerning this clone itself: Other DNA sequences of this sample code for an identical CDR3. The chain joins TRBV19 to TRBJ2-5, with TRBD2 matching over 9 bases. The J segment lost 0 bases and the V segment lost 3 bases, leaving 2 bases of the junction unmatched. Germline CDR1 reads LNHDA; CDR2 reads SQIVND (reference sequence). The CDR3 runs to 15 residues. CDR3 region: CASSIRLADQETQYF. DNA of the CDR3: TGTGCCAGTAGTATCAGACTAGCGGACCAAGAGACCCAGTACTTC.